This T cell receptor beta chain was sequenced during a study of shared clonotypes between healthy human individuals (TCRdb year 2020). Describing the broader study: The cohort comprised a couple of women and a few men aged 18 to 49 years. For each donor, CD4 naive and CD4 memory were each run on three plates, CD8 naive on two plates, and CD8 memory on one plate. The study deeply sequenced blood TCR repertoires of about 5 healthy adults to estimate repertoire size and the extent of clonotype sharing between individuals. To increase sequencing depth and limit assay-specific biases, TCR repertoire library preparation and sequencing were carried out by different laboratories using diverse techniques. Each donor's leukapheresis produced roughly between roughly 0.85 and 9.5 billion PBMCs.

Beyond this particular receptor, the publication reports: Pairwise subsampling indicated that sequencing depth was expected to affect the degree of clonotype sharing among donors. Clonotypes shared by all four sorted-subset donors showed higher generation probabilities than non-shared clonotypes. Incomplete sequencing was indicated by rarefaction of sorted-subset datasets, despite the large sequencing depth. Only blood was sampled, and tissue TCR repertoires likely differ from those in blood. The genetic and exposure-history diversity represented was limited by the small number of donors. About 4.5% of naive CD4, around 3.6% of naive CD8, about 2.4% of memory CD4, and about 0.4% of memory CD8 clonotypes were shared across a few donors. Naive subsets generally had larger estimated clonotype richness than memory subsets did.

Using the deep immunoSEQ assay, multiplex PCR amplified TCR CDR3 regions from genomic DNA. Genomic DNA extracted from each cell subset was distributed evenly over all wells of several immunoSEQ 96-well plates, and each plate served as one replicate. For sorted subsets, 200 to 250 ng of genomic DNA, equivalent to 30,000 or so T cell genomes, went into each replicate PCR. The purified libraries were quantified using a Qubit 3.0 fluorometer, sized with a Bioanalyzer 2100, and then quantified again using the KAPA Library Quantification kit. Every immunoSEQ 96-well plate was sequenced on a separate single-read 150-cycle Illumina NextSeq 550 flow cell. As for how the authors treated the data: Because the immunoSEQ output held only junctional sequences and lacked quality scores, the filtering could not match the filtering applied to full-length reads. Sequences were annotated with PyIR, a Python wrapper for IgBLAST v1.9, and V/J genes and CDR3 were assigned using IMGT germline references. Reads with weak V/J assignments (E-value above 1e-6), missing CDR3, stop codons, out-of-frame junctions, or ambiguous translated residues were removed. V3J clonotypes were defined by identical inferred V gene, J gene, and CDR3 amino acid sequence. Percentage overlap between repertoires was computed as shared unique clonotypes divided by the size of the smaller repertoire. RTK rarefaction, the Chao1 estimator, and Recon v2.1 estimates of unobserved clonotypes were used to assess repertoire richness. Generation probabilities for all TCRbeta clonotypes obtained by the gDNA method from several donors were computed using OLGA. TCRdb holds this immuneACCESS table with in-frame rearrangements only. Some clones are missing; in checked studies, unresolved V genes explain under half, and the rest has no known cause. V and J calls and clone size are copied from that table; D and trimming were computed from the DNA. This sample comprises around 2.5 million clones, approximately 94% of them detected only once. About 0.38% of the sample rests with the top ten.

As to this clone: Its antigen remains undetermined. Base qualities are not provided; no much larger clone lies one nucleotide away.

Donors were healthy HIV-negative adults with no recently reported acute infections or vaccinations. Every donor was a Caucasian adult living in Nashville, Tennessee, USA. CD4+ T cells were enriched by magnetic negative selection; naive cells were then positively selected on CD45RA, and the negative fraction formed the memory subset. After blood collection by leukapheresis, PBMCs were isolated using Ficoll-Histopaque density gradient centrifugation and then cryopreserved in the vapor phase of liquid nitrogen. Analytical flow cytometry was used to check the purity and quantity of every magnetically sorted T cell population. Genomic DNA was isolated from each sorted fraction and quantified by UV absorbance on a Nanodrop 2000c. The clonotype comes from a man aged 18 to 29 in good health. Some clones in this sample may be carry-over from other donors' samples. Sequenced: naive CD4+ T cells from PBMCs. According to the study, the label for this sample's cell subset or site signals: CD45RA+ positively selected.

For the CDR3, the sequence is CASRLFQGESPLHF. The sequenced DNA: TGTGCCAGCAGATTGTTTCAGGGCGAATCACCCCTCCACTTT. The rearrangement combines TRBV28 with TRBJ1-6; TRBD1 is perhaps the D gene, given 5 matching bases. The germline V gene gives CDR1 as MDHEN and CDR2 as SYDVKM. Measured from the cysteine to the phenylalanine, the CDR3 is 14 residues long. Solely the CDR3 DNA is kept, with 42 bases framed from the first base. The germline ends are 16 bases apart after V is trimmed by 6 bases and J by 10 bases.